This entry lists 13 T cell receptor beta chains sequenced from one sample in a study of blood T cell repertoires in COVID-19. The assay was immunoSEQ multiplex PCR, and TCRdb's table has in-frame clones only and misses some. The profile shows 100,000 to 150,000 clones, around 80% of them singletons. The specimen was peripheral blood. The receptors here all came from a man aged 80 or over with active or convalescent COVID-19.

The chain recombines TRBV5-4 with TRBJ1-4, with a possible D match to TRBD1 (5 bases). Germline CDR1 SGHNT, CDR2 YYREEE (reference sequence). V was shortened by 10 bases and J by 2 bases, with 6 bases between the two germline ends. CDR3 length: 11 residues. This chain's CDR3 is CAGGTNEKLFF. The CDR3 coding sequence is TGTGCCGGGGGGACTAATGAAAAACTGTTTTTT.

The chain has TRBV7-4 and TRBJ1-5; D perhaps matches TRBD1 (6 bases). The CDR3 covers 15 residues. V was shortened by 11 bases and J by 8 bases, with 25 bases between the two germline ends. The germline V gene encodes CDR1 SGHVT and CDR2 SQSDAQ. The CDR3 is CAPPDRSNLREPQHF. In DNA, the CDR3 is TGTGCCCCTCCCGACAGGAGTAACCTTCGCGAGCCCCAGCATTTT.

This chain links TRBV7-3 with TRBJ2-2, with D unclear. Germline CDR1 SGHTA, CDR2 FQGTGA. CDR3 length: 16 amino acids. The germline V and J ends were trimmed by 1 base and 1 base, with 10 bases remaining between them. The chain's CDR3 is CASSLSSSRNTGELFF. The DNA of the CDR3 is TGTGCCAGCAGCTTAAGTAGTAGCCGGAACACCGGGGAGCTGTTTTTT.

The rearrangement links TRBV19 to TRBJ1-2; 7 positions match TRBD1. J gave up 4 bases and V 3 bases, and 2 bases lay outside the gene matches. The CDR3 covers 13 residues. The germline gives CDR1 LNHDA, CDR2 SQIVND (reference sequence). The CDR3 nucleotides are TGTGCCAGTAGTATGGGACAGTTCTATGGCTACACCTTC. Its translation is CASSMGQFYGYTF. The entire variable domain, with the rest obtained from reference TRBV19 and TRBJ1-2, is as follows: DGGITQSPKYLFRKEGQNVTLSCEQNLNHDAMYWYRQDPGQGLRLIYYSQIVNDFQKGDIAEGYSVSREKKESFPLTVTSAQKNPTAFYLCASSMGQFYGYTFGSGTRLTVV.

The genes are TRBV11-2 and TRBJ2-3; D ambiguous. The CDR3 runs to 16 residues. Looked up from germline, CDR1 is SGHAT and CDR2 is FQNNGV. Trimming left V 5 bases short and J 0 bases short, with 15 bases between. CDR3 DNA: TGTGCCAGCAGCGTTCGCCTAGGTACTAGCACAGATACGCAGTATTTT. Its translation is CASSVRLGTSTDTQYF.

J is TRBJ2-1 and V is TRBV5-4; D remains ambiguous. Germline assignment: CDR1 SGHNT and CDR2 YYREEE (reference sequence). The length of the CDR3 is 13 residues. Trimming took off 0 bases at V and 5 bases at J, with 6 bases between the two ends. CDR3 sequence reads: CASSLARDNEQFF. The CDR3 DNA reads TGTGCCAGCAGCTTGGCACGCGACAATGAGCAGTTCTTC.

This clone was observed a few times. The rearrangement uses TRBV7-2 and TRBJ1-3; D gene uncertain. Trimming cost V 5 bases and J 0 bases, with 8 bases left between them. The germline V gene has CDR1 SGHTA and CDR2 FQGNSA. The CDR3 extends over 14 amino acids. The CDR3 DNA is TGTGCCAGCAGCCAACAAAGCTCTGGAAACACCATATATTTT. This encodes CASSQQSSGNTIYF.

V usage is TRBV6-5 and J usage is TRBJ2-2, with 7 bases matching TRBD1. V shed 3 bases, J shed 5 bases, and the junction held 6 bases outside the gene matches. Germline V gives CDR1 MNHEY, CDR2 SVGAGI. This CDR3 is built from 15 residues. This CDR3 reads CASSYRGQGTGELFF. The CDR3 coding sequence is TGTGCCAGCAGTTATAGGGGGCAAGGAACCGGGGAGCTGTTTTTT.

The chain couples TRBV2 to TRBJ1-6, with TRBD1 identical over 9 bases. The germline V gene has CDR1 SNHLY and CDR2 FYNNEI. J gave up 10 bases and V 3 bases, and 7 bases lay outside the gene matches. This CDR3 is 15 amino acids long. The CDR3 DNA sequence: TGTGCCAGCAGTGAGGGACAGGGATCACTCTCACCCCTCCACTTT. It is translated as CASSEGQGSLSPLHF.

The chain has TRBV20-1 and TRBJ2-5, with D perhaps TRBD1 (6 bases). The germline CDR1 and CDR2 sequences are DFQATT and SNEGSKA (reference sequence). CDR3 size: 14 residues. Trimming took off 4 bases at V and 0 bases at J, with 12 bases between the two ends. CDR3 nucleotide sequence: TGCAGTGCTACTGATCGGACAGACCAAGAGACCCAGTACTTC. It translates to CSATDRTDQETQYF.

The chain joins TRBV10-1 to TRBJ1-5, with a weak D call TRBD1 (6 bases). This CDR3 spans 14 amino acids. Trimming cost V 7 bases and J 7 bases, with 17 bases left between them. The germline CDR1 and CDR2 sequences are WNHNN and SYGVQD (reference sequence). The CDR3 protein is CASKEGRGRQPQHF. In DNA, the CDR3 is TGCGCCAGCAAAGAGGGCAGGGGAAGGCAGCCCCAGCATTTT.

V and J are TRBV9 and TRBJ2-1, with 10 bases identical to TRBD2. There are 17 residues in the CDR3. Germline CDR1 SGDLS, CDR2 YYNGEE. The trim removed 3 bases at V and 5 bases at J, leaving 11 bases unmatched. CDR3 coding DNA: TGTGCCAGCAGCGCCCGCCCCTTAGCGGGGGGCAACAATGAGCAGTTCTTC. The encoded protein is CASSARPLAGGNNEQFF.

J is TRBJ1-4 and V is TRBV27; 9 bases line up with TRBD1. Germline CDR1 is MNHEY and CDR2 is SMNVEV (reference sequence). This CDR3 has 15 residues. J was trimmed by 4 bases and V by 4 bases; bases with no gene match: 4. CDR3 residues: CASSYSGQGNEKLFF. The DNA for the CDR3 is TGTGCCAGCAGTTATTCGGGACAGGGTAATGAAAAACTGTTTTTT.